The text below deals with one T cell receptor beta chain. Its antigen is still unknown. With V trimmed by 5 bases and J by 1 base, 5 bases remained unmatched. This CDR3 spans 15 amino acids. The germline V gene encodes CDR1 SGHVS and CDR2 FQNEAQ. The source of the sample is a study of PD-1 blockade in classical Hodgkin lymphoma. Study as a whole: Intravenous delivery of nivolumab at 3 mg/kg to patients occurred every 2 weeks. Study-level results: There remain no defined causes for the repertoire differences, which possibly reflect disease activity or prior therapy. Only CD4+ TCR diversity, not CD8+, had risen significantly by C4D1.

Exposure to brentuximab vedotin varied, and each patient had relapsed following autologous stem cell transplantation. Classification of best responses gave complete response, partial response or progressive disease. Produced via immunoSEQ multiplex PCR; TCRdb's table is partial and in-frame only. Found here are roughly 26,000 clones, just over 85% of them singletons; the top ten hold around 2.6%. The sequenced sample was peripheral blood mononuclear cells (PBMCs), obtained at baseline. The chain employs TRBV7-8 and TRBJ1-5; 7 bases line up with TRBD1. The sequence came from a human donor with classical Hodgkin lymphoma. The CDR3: CASSRQGGSNQPQHF. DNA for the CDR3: TGTGCCAGCAGCCGACAGGGAGGGAGCAATCAGCCCCAGCATTTT.